The 17 T cell receptor beta chains below come from one sample, sequenced in a study of blood T cell repertoires in COVID-19. Sequenced by immunoSEQ multiplex PCR; TCRdb stores in-frame clones only, minus some. The table includes 200,000 or so clones, approximately 88% detected once. Sample: PBMCs or T cells enriched from blood (not recorded which). Receptors originate from a young woman who had been exposed to COVID-19.

This sequence joins TRBV5-1 and TRBJ1-6; weak D call: TRBD1 (5 bases). The germline gives CDR1 SGHRS, CDR2 YFSETQ. V was pared by 3 bases and J by 7 bases, with 14 bases between. The CDR3 loop spans 15 amino acids. The DNA of the CDR3 is TGCGCCAGCAGCTCGGCCAGCGACAGCAATTCACCCCTCCACTTT. Encoded protein: CASSSASDSNSPLHF.

The rearrangement uses TRBV19 and TRBJ1-1; D is uncertain. Germline V CDR1 and CDR2: LNHDA, SQIVND (reference sequence). The germline V and J ends were trimmed by 7 bases and 6 bases, with 18 bases remaining between them. The CDR3 totals 14 residues. CDR3 DNA sequence: TGTGCCAGTATCCCCCGAGGGTTAGGCGCTGAAGCTTTCTTT. This gives the protein CASIPRGLGAEAFF.

The rearrangement uses TRBV9 and TRBJ1-6; TRBD1 might be the D (6 bases). Germline assignment: CDR1 SGDLS and CDR2 YYNGEE. The CDR3 is 16 amino acids. The germline V and J ends were trimmed by 0 bases and 6 bases, with 13 bases remaining between them. The CDR3 sequence: CASSVEQGPPNSPLHF. In nucleotides, the CDR3 is TGTGCCAGCAGCGTAGAGCAGGGGCCACCTAATTCACCCCTCCACTTT.

The chain is built from TRBV4-1 and TRBJ2-7, with D possibly TRBD2 on 5 matching bases. CDR1 is MGHRA, CDR2 YSYEKL, per germline. The length of the CDR3 is 16 residues. The V end was cut by 0 bases, the J end by 3 bases, with 15 bases between. The CDR3 region has the DNA TGCGCCAGCAGCCAAGAAGGTGGCCTAGCTATCTACGAGCAGTACTTC. Translating gives CASSQEGGLAIYEQYF.

The chain joins TRBV30 to TRBJ1-5, with 7 bases identical to TRBD1. The CDR3 has 13 residues. With 3 bases clipped from V and 4 bases from J, the junction kept 3 bases outside the gene matches. CDR1 and CDR2 (germline): GTSNPN, SVGIG (reference sequence). CDR3 protein: CAWRGGGNQPQHF. CDR3 bases: TGTGCCTGGAGAGGGGGCGGAAATCAGCCCCAGCATTTT.

The gene calls are TRBV5-1 and TRBJ1-2, with D perhaps matching TRBD1 (5 bases). The V gene lost 4 bases and the J gene lost 8 bases, with 18 bases spanning the gap. The CDR3 loop spans 14 amino acids. The germline gives CDR1 SGHRS, CDR2 YFSETQ. Here the CDR3 reads CASSRDSGAGGYTF. The CDR3 DNA is TGCGCCAGCAGCCGAGACAGTGGGGCAGGGGGCTACACCTTC.

CDR3 region: CASSLNAVSSDTTGELFF. As DNA, the CDR3 is TGTGCCAGCAGCTTAAATGCGGTGTCTAGCGATACTACCGGGGAGCTGTTTTTT. This sequence joins TRBV7-7 and TRBJ2-2; D may be TRBD2 (6 bases). Germline CDR1 and CDR2: SSHAT and FNYEAQ (reference sequence). Trimming pared 2 bases from V and 5 bases from J, leaving 21 bases between. The CDR3 spans 18 residues. Combining the CDR3 with reference TRBV7-7 and TRBJ2-2 gives the whole variable domain GAGVSQSPRYKVTKRGQDVTLRCDPISSHATLYWYQQALGQGPEFLTYFNYEAQPDKSGLPSDRFSAERPEGSISTLTIQRTEQRDSAMYRCASSLNAVSSDTTGELFFGEGSRLTVL.

J is TRBJ2-1 and V is TRBV28, with TRBD2 identical over 7 bases. Germline V lookup: CDR1 MDHEN, CDR2 SYDVKM. With 3 bases clipped from V and 6 bases from J, the junction kept 8 bases outside the gene matches. This CDR3 contains 15 residues. CDR3 protein: CASSFLRASGNEQFF. The CDR3 DNA is TGTGCCAGCAGTTTCCTACGAGCTAGCGGCAATGAGCAGTTCTTC.

The chain couples TRBV5-8 to TRBJ1-6; perhaps TRBD1 as D (5 bases). This CDR3 contains 15 residues. Germline CDR1 and CDR2: SGHTS and YDEGEE. V was clipped by 2 bases and J by 11 bases, with 17 bases between them. CDR3 region: CASSLRTGFRPPLHF. CDR3 bases: TGTGCCAGCAGCTTAAGAACAGGTTTTCGTCCACCCCTCCACTTT. The full variable domain, completed using reference TRBV5-8 and TRBJ1-6, is EAGVTQSPTHLIKTRGQQATLRCSPISGHTSVYWYQQALGLGLQFLLWYDEGEERNRGNFPPRFSGRQFPNYSSELNVNALELEDSALYLCASSLRTGFRPPLHFGNGTRLTVT.

The chain couples TRBV27 to TRBJ2-7, with 10 bases lining up with TRBD1. V was pared by 5 bases and J by 4 bases, with 5 bases of the junction left unmatched. In germline, CDR1 is MNHEY, CDR2 SMNVEV (reference sequence). The CDR3 is 14 amino acids. The CDR3 DNA is TGTGCCAGCAGTAACCGACAGGGGGCTTACGAGCAGTACTTC. As protein: CASSNRQGAYEQYF.

The gene calls are TRBV10-3 and TRBJ1-6, with D perhaps TRBD1 (5 bases). Looked up from germline, CDR1 is ENHRY and CDR2 is SYGVKD. Trimming removed 0 bases at V and 2 bases at J, with 17 bases between. The length of the CDR3 is 19 residues. Here the CDR3 DNA reads TGTGCCATCAGTGAGTCGCCGTTGCGGCAGGGCCCCTATAATTCACCCCTCCACTTT. It is translated as CAISESPLRQGPYNSPLHF.

This clone turned up a few times. This chain uses TRBV9 with TRBJ1-6; D may be TRBD1 (5 bases). V gave up 0 bases and J gave up 13 bases, with 11 bases separating them. Germline CDR1 is SGDLS and CDR2 is YYNGEE. This CDR3 has 13 residues. CDR3 coding DNA: TGTGCCAGCAGCGTAGGTGGGGCACATCCCCTCCACTTT. This translates into CASSVGGAHPLHF.

This clone appeared once. CDR3 protein: CASGFSTGKYTEAFF. Written as DNA, the CDR3 is TGTGCTAGTGGTTTTTCCACGGGAAAGTACACTGAAGCTTTCTTT. The rearrangement links TRBV12-5 to TRBJ1-1, with D unresolved. V gave up 3 bases and J gave up 3 bases, with 14 bases separating them. The CDR3 contains 15 residues. The V gene's germline CDR1 is LGHNT and CDR2 FRNRAP.

This clone appeared once. V gene TRBV5-1 combines with J gene TRBJ2-1, with D perhaps TRBD2 (6 bases). Per germline, CDR1 SGHRS and CDR2 YFSETQ. The CDR3 extends over 14 amino acids. V was clipped by 1 base and J by 6 bases, with 11 bases between them. The CDR3 DNA reads TGCGCCAGCAGCTTGTCACTAGCCGTCAATGAGCAGTTCTTC. Its translation is CASSLSLAVNEQFF. Drawing the rest from reference TRBV5-1 and TRBJ2-1, the complete variable domain is KAGVTQTPRYLIKTRGQQVTLSCSPISGHRSVSWYQQTPGQGLQFLFEYFSETQRNKGNFPGRFSGRQFSNSRSEMNVSTLELGDSALYLCASSLSLAVNEQFFGPGTRLTVL.

The V call is TRBV6-5, the J call TRBJ1-2; the D gene is possibly TRBD1 (6 bases). This CDR3 is built from 11 residues. V lost 11 bases and J lost 7, with 14 bases in between. Germline assignment: CDR1 MNHEY and CDR2 SVGAGI. CDR3 amino acids: CAVREGGGYTF. The CDR3 DNA reads TGTGCCGTAAGAGAAGGGGGTGGCTACACCTTC.

This chain joins TRBV10-1 and TRBJ2-2, with D possibly being TRBD2 (6 bases). Germline CDR1 is WNHNN and CDR2 is SYGVQD (reference sequence). The CDR3 runs 18 residues. V was pared by 6 bases and J by 5 bases, with 25 bases between. The CDR3 spells CASRTRQVRGGVTGELFF. DNA of the CDR3: TGCGCCAGCAGAACCCGCCAGGTGAGGGGAGGTGTTACCGGGGAGCTGTTTTTT.

The chain combines TRBV5-5 with TRBJ2-2; 7 nucleotides align to TRBD1. The CDR3 runs 15 residues. The germline V gene has CDR1 SGHKS and CDR2 YYEKEE (reference sequence). V dropped 0 bases and J dropped 3; count of bases not matched to a gene: 2. CDR3: CASSLGDRDTGELFF. The CDR3 DNA reads as TGTGCCAGCAGCTTGGGAGACAGGGACACCGGGGAGCTGTTTTTT.